Below, one T cell receptor (beta chain) is given with its context. Its target is not known. V shed 5 bases, J shed 15 bases, and the junction held 6 bases outside the gene matches. The CDR3 has 13 residues. Per the germline V gene, CDR1 is MDHEN and CDR2 is SYDVKM. The data originate from a study of T cell responses to AZD1222 COVID-19 vaccine. Sequencing was performed with immunoSEQ multiplex PCR; in TCRdb, only in-frame clones are kept and a portion is missing. The table shows 45,000 to 60,000 clones, with approximately 83% occurring only once. Study-wide results and caveats: Epitopes outside B.1.351 and B.1.1.7 mutated regions reportedly drew nearly half of spike TCRs. Spike-wide coverage was observed for vaccine-associated CD4 TCRs, with dominant responses at 160-218 and 743-854. Possibly, clonal diversity was underestimated; donors were largely white British and included more females. Increases in Spike-specific TCR breadth and depth were seen after two AZD1222 doses.

The sample consisted of peripheral blood, taken on day 0 of AZD1222 vaccination. The receptor's source is an adult in good health. The J gene is TRBJ2-1, the V gene TRBV28; 14 nucleotides align to TRBD2. The CDR3 sequence: CASSRLAGGPGFF. The CDR3 nucleotides read TGTGCCAGCAGTCGACTAGCGGGAGGGCCTGGGTTCTTC. The variable domain in full, completed from reference TRBV28 and TRBJ2-1, reads DVKVTQSSRYLVKRTGEKVFLECVQDMDHENMFWYRQDPGLGLRLIYFSYDVKMKEKGDIPEGYSVSREKKERFSLILESASTNQTSMYLCASSRLAGGPGFFGPGTRLTVL.